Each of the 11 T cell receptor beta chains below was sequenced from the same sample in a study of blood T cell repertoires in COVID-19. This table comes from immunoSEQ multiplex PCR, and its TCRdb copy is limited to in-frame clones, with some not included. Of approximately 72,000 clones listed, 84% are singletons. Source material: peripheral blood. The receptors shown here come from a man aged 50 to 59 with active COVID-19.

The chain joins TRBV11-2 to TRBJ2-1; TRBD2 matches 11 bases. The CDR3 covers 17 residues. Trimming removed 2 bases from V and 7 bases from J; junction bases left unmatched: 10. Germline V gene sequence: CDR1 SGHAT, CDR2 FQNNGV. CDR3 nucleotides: TGTGCCAGCAGCTTATGGGCATGGACTAGCGGGCAAAATGAGCAGTTCTTC. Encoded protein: CASSLWAWTSGQNEQFF.

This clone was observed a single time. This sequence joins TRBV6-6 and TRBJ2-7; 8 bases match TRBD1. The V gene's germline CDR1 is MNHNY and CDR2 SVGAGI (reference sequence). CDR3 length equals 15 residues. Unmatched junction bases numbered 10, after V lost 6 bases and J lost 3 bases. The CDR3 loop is CASRPSGGADYEQYF. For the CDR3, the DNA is TGTGCCAGCAGGCCATCAGGGGGCGCCGACTACGAGCAGTACTTC.

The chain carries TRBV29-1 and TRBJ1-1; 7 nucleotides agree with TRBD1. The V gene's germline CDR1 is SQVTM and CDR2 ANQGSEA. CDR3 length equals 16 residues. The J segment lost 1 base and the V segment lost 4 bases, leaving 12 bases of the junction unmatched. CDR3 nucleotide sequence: TGCAGCGTTGTGTACTTACCGGGACAGCCGAACACTGAAGCTTTCTTT. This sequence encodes CSVVYLPGQPNTEAFF. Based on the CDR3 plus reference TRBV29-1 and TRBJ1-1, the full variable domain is SAVISQKPSRDICQRGTSLTIQCQVDSQVTMMFWYRQQPGQSLTLIATANQGSEATYESGFVIDKFPISRPNLTFSTLTVSNMSPEDSSIYLCSVVYLPGQPNTEAFFGQGTRLTVV.

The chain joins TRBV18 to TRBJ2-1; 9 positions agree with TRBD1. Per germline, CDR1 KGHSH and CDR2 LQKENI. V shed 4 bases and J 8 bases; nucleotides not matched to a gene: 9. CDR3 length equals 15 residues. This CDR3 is CASSHRDRDGDEQFF. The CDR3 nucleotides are TGTGCCAGCTCACACCGGGACAGGGACGGGGATGAGCAGTTCTTC.

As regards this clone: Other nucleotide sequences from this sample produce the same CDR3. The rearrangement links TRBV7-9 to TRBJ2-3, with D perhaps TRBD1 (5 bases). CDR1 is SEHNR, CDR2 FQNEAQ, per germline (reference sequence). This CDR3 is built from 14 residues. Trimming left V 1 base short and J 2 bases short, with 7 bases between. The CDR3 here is CASSLEGSTDTQYF. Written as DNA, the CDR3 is TGTGCCAGCAGCTTAGAGGGGTCCACAGATACGCAGTATTTT.

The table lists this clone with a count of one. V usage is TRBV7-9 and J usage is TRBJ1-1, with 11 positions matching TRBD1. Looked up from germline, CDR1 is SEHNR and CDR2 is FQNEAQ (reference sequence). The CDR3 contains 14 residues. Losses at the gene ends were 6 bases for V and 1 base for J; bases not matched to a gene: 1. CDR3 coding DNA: TGTGCCAGCAGGGGACAGGGGGAGAACACTGAAGCTTTCTTT. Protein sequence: CASRGQGENTEAFF.

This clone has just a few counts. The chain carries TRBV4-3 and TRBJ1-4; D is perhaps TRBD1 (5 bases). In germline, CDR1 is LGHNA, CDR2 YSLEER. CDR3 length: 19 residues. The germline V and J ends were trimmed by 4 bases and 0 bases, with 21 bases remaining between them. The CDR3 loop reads CASSPTGLRSHSTNEKLFF. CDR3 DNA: TGCGCCAGCAGCCCGACGGGACTTCGCTCCCATTCAACTAATGAAAAACTGTTTTTT.

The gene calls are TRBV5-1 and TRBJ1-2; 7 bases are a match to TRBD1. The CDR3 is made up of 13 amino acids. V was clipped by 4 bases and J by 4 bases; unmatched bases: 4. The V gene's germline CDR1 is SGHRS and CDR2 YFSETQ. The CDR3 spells CASSPDRSYGYTF. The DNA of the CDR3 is TGCGCCAGCAGCCCGGACAGGTCCTATGGCTACACCTTC.

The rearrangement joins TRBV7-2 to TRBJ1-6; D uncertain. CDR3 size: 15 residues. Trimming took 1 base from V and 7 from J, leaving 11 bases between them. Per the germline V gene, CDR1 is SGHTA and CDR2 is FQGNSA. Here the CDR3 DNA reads TGTGCCAGCAGCTTAGTAGGACTGCTGAATTCACCCCTCCACTTT. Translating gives CASSLVGLLNSPLHF.

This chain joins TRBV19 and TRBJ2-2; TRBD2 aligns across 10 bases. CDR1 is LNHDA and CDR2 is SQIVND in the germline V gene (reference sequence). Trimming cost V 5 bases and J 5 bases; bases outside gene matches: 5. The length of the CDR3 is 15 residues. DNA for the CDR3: TGTGCCAGTAGTCTAGCGGGAGTGGGGACCGGGGAGCTGTTTTTT. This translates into CASSLAGVGTGELFF. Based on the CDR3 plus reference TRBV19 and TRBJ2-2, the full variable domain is DGGITQSPKYLFRKEGQNVTLSCEQNLNHDAMYWYRQDPGQGLRLIYYSQIVNDFQKGDIAEGYSVSREKKESFPLTVTSAQKNPTAFYLCASSLAGVGTGELFFGEGSRLTVL.

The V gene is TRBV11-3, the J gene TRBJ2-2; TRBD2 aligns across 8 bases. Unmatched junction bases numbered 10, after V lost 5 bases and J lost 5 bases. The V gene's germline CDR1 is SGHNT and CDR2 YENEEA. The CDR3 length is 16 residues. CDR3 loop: CASSRDSGRVTGELFF. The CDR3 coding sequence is TGTGCCAGCAGCAGAGACAGCGGGAGAGTGACCGGGGAGCTGTTTTTT. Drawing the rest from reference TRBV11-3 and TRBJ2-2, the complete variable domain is EAGVVQSPRYKIIEKKQPVAFWCNPISGHNTLYWYLQNLGQGPELLIRYENEEAVDDSQLPKDRFSAERLKGVDSTLKIQPAELGDSAVYLCASSRDSGRVTGELFFGEGSRLTVL.